The next 11 T cell receptor beta chains were all read from a single sample in a study of early T cells in non-severe SARS-CoV-2 infection. TCRdb re-called the 5' RACE reads through MiXCR, storing one row per CDR3 protein. The sample has approximately 27,000 distinct CDR3 sequences, roughly 9.7% seen once. Sequencing was done on a sample of whole blood. All receptors come from an adult who was a healthcare worker with PCR-confirmed SARS-CoV-2 infection or an uninfected control (not recorded which).

This clonotype has only a few counts. The chain is built from TRBV10-1 and TRBJ1-3; D uncertain. Germline V gene sequence: CDR1 WNHNN, CDR2 SYGVQD (reference sequence). This CDR3 is 16 amino acids long. The V gene lost 3 bases and the J gene lost 2 bases, with 14 bases spanning the gap. Written as DNA, the CDR3 is TGCGCCAGCAGTGACTGGAAAGAGAACCCTGGAAACACCATATATTTT. The encoded protein is CASSDWKENPGNTIYF.

This clonotype was seen only once. The CDR3 ends on some other residue instead of the conserved phenylalanine or tryptophan, so this is likely a read error. V usage is TRBV10-3 and J usage is TRBJ1-1, with D perhaps matching TRBD1 (5 bases). V lost 6 bases and J 7 bases, leaving 9 bases between the germline ends. Per the germline V gene, CDR1 is ENHRY and CDR2 is SYGVKD. The CDR3 spans 11 residues. The CDR3 here is CAISQGVEAFL. DNA for the CDR3: TGTGCCATCAGCCAGGGAGTTGAAGCTTTCCTT.

This rearrangement joins TRBV30 to TRBJ1-4; D remains unclear. Germline values: CDR1 GTSNPN, CDR2 SVGIG (reference sequence). This CDR3 has 13 residues. V lost 1 base to trimming and J lost 8 bases, with 11 bases between them. CDR3 nucleotides: TGTGCCTGGAGTGGGGAGATAAACGAAAAACTGTTTTTT. Translation: CAWSGEINEKLFF.

There are many counts of this clonotype. This chain uses TRBV20-1 with TRBJ1-1, with a possible D match to TRBD1 (5 bases). Per the germline V gene, CDR1 is DFQATT and CDR2 is SNEGSKA (reference sequence). V gave up 3 bases and J gave up 4 bases, with 15 bases separating them. The CDR3 extends over 14 amino acids. The CDR3 protein is CSARTPGTGTEAFF. The CDR3 region has the DNA TGCAGTGCTAGGACTCCCGGGACGGGCACTGAAGCTTTCTTT.

This clonotype has a handful of counts. CDR3 DNA sequence: TGCAGTGCTACGTTTTCGACAGGGGGCCGATTTGGCTACACCTTC. It specifies CSATFSTGGRFGYTF. This chain links TRBV20-1 with TRBJ1-2, with TRBD1 identical over 10 bases. J gave up 7 bases and V 4 bases, and 12 bases lay outside the gene matches. Germline values: CDR1 DFQATT, CDR2 SNEGSKA (reference sequence). The CDR3 extends over 15 amino acids.

The sample holds many counts of this clonotype. The V call is TRBV14, the J call TRBJ1-1, with D possibly TRBD1 on 5 matching bases. CDR3 length: 15 residues. V dropped 1 base and J dropped 1 base, with 10 bases sitting between them. Germline V gene data show CDR1 as SGHDN and CDR2 as FVKESK. Here the CDR3 DNA reads TGTGCCAGCAGCCAAGCTAGGGGAGCGAACACTGAAGCTTTCTTT. Amino acids: CASSQARGANTEAFF.

This clonotype was found many times. CDR3 DNA sequence: TGTGCCAGCAGCCTAGAAGGGGACACTGAAGCTTTCTTT. Its translation: CASSLEGDTEAFF. The gene calls are TRBV7-3 and TRBJ1-1, with a weak D call TRBD1 (5 bases). CDR1 is SGHTA, CDR2 FQGTGA, per germline. The CDR3 consists of 13 residues. The germline V and J ends were trimmed by 5 bases and 3 bases, with 10 bases remaining between them. The variable domain in full, with the rest retrieved from reference TRBV7-3 and TRBJ1-1, is GAGVSQTPSNKVTEKGKYVELRCDPISGHTALYWYRQSLGQGPEFLIYFQGTGAADDSGLPNDRFFAVRPEGSVSTLKIQRTERGDSAVYLCASSLEGDTEAFFGQGTRLTVV.

This sequence joins TRBV5-1 and TRBJ1-6; D perhaps matches TRBD1 (5 bases). Trimming stripped 4 bases from V and 7 bases from J, with 9 bases between. The CDR3 consists of 13 residues. CDR1 and CDR2 (germline): SGHRS, YFSETQ. As DNA, the CDR3 is TGCGCCAGCAGCGGGCAGGGCAATTCACCCCTCCACTTT. Its translation: CASSGQGNSPLHF.

This clonotype was seen repeatedly, ten times or more. V is TRBV5-5 and J is TRBJ1-2; 8 nucleotides agree with TRBD1. Germline CDR1 and CDR2: SGHKS and YYEKEE (reference sequence). V dropped 4 bases and J dropped 7; count of bases not matched to a gene: 6. The CDR3 is 13 amino acids. The CDR3, as DNA: TGTGCCAGCAGCGCTGGACAGGGTGGTGGCTACACCTTC. Residues: CASSAGQGGGYTF. Together with reference TRBV5-5 and TRBJ1-2, the CDR3 gives the full variable domain: DAGVTQSPTHLIKTRGQQVTLRCSPISGHKSVSWYQQVLGQGPQFIFQYYEKEERGRGNFPDRFSARQFPNYSSELNVNALLLGDSALYLCASSAGQGGGYTFGSGTRLTVV.

Comment on this clonotype: Just one base apart from a much larger clone, this may be a read error. This CDR3 is CASSPGQPVATQYF. DNA of the CDR3: TGTGCCAGCAGTCCGGGACAGCCTGTGGCTACGCAGTATTTT. The V gene is TRBV6-2 or TRBV6-3, the J gene TRBJ2-3; 7 bases are a match to TRBD1. CDR3 length: 14 amino acids. Germline trimming cut 5 bases from V and 8 bases from J; bases unmatched to any gene: 10. Germline lookup yields CDR1 MNHEY and CDR2 SVGEGT.

This clonotype was detected only a few times. The chain uses TRBV7-9 and TRBJ2-3, with 7 bases matching TRBD1. V lost 4 bases, J lost 3 bases, and 16 bases stayed unmatched. This CDR3 spans 18 amino acids. CDR1 is SEHNR, CDR2 FQNEAQ, per germline (reference sequence). The CDR3 here is CASSSTRDRDLKTDTQYF. The CDR3 region has the DNA TGTGCCAGCAGCTCCACCCGGGACAGAGACCTCAAGACAGATACGCAGTATTTT.